The 11 T cell receptor beta chains below come from one sample, sequenced in a study of response to subunit inactivated influenza vaccine. TCRdb reprocessed the RT-PCR reads with MiXCR, giving one entry per CDR3 protein. This table has some 500,000 distinct CDR3 sequences, roughly 23% appearing once. The specimen comprised CD4+ T cells sorted from PBMCs, sampled roughly 5 days after vaccination. The receptors were sampled from a man aged 45-65 years who received an inactivated influenza vaccine.

The V and J genes are TRBV7-2 and TRBJ2-1; D perhaps matches TRBD1 (6 bases). The CDR3 runs 15 residues. V shed 1 base and J shed 4 bases, with 11 bases lying between them. The germline CDR1 and CDR2 sequences are SGHTA and FQGNSA. The CDR3 DNA sequence: TGTGCCAGCAGCTTAGTGGGGGCGGTATACAATGAGCAGTTCTTC. Protein sequence: CASSLVGAVYNEQFF.

This clonotype came up a few times. CDR3 DNA: TGTGCCAGCAGTTACATTATAGGGCCGAGCACAGATACGCAGTATTTT. Protein product: CASSYIIGPSTDTQYF. The gene calls are TRBV6-2 or TRBV6-3 and TRBJ2-3; D unresolved. The V end was cut by 2 bases, the J end by 0 bases, with 12 bases between. This CDR3 comprises 16 residues. Germline CDR1 is MNHEY and CDR2 is SVGEGT.

The chain uses TRBV5-1 and TRBJ2-7, with D perhaps TRBD1 (5 bases). V lost 4 bases, J lost 3 bases, and 11 bases lay in between. This CDR3 is built from 13 residues. CDR1 and CDR2 (germline): SGHRS, YFSETQ. CDR3 sequence (DNA): TGCGCCAGCAGCCTGGACAACGACTACGAGCAGTACTTC. Amino acids: CASSLDNDYEQYF.

This clonotype was picked up a small number of times. The V call is TRBV29-1, the J call TRBJ2-3, with D maybe TRBD1 (6 bases). Trimming cost V 6 bases and J 2 bases, with 15 bases left between them. Germline CDR1 and CDR2: SQVTM and ANQGSEA. This CDR3 is 14 amino acids long. Here the CDR3 reads CSVAPDSDTDTQYF. The CDR3 coding sequence is TGCAGCGTCGCCCCGGACAGCGACACAGATACGCAGTATTTT.

The chain employs TRBV18 and TRBJ2-1; D unclear. Germline lookup yields CDR1 KGHSH and CDR2 LQKENI. V was cut by 2 bases and J by 12 bases, with 17 bases left in between. The CDR3 consists of 14 residues. DNA for the CDR3: TGTGCCAGCTCACCAGTCGATGAGACCGACGGGCAGTTCTTC. Translation gives CASSPVDETDGQFF.

The genes are TRBV7-2 and TRBJ2-3, with no clear D. Trimming shortened V by 5 bases and J by 4 bases, and 10 bases separated the two germline ends. This CDR3 spans 13 amino acids. Germline lookup yields CDR1 SGHTA and CDR2 FQGNSA. This CDR3 reads CASSLTRADTQYF. CDR3 DNA: TGTGCCAGCAGCCTAACCAGAGCAGATACGCAGTATTTT. The full variable domain, in which reference TRBV7-2 and TRBJ2-3 provide the parts outside the CDR3, is GAGVSQSPSNKVTEKGKDVELRCDPISGHTALYWYRQSLGQGLEFLIYFQGNSAPDKSGLPSDRFSAERTGGSVSTLTIQRTQQEDSAVYLCASSLTRADTQYFGPGTRLTVL.

The rearrangement links TRBV7-2 to TRBJ1-2, with D perhaps TRBD1 (5 bases). V was trimmed by 0 bases and J by 8 bases, leaving 13 bases between them. Per the germline V gene, CDR1 is SGHTA and CDR2 is FQGNSA. This CDR3 is built from 14 residues. The chain's CDR3 is CASSLALGARGYTF. The CDR3, as DNA: TGTGCCAGCAGCTTAGCGCTCGGGGCGCGAGGCTACACCTTC.

This clonotype has ten or more counts. The CDR3 DNA reads as TGTGCCATCAGTGAGGGGGGGTCAAACATTCAGTACTTC. Its protein product is CAISEGGSNIQYF. This chain links TRBV10-3 with TRBJ2-4; a weak D match, TRBD2 (6 bases). Germline-derived CDR1 and CDR2 are ENHRY and SYGVKD. Trimming took off 2 bases at V and 6 bases at J, with 8 bases between the two ends. The CDR3 length is 13 residues.

The genes are TRBV5-1 and TRBJ2-6; possible D gene TRBD1, 7 bases. This CDR3 region has 16 residues. V gave up 2 bases and J gave up 3 bases, with 12 bases separating them. Germline lookup yields CDR1 SGHRS and CDR2 YFSETQ. CDR3 in amino acids: CASSLGGGNGANVLTF. In DNA, the CDR3 is TGCGCCAGCAGCTTAGGAGGGGGCAATGGGGCCAACGTCCTGACTTTC.

Only a few counts were recorded for this clonotype. The CDR3 nucleotides read TGTGCCATCAGCCCGACAGATAGCAATCAGCCCCAGCATTTT. Translation gives CAISPTDSNQPQHF. The rearrangement links TRBV10-3 to TRBJ1-5, with D perhaps matching TRBD1 (5 bases). Germline-derived CDR1 and CDR2 are ENHRY and SYGVKD. The V end lost 6 bases, the J end lost 0 bases, and 9 bases lay between the germline ends. The CDR3 spans 14 residues.

The rearrangement joins TRBV3-1 to TRBJ1-1; D possibly corresponds to TRBD1 (6 bases). V was trimmed by 5 bases and J by 7 bases, leaving 14 bases between them. The germline V gene has CDR1 LGHDT and CDR2 YNNKEL (reference sequence). There are 13 residues in the CDR3. The CDR3 DNA reads TGTGCCAGCAGCTCAAAAGGGGGAGGTGAAGCTTTCTTT. Amino acid sequence: CASSSKGGGEAFF.